Given below is one TCR beta chain in context. The specificity of this receptor is unknown. No base quality information exists; no much larger clone differs at one position. The library was built by means of the immunoSEQ multiplex PCR assay. The hsTCRB Kit was used according to the manufacturer's protocol to amplify rearranged TCR beta chain sequences. An Illumina MiSeq was used to sequence the TCRB libraries. Under the source paper's analysis protocol: Demultiplexing, trimming and gene mapping were performed with the kit vendor's proprietary platform. As stored in TCRdb, this immuneACCESS dataset retains in-frame rearrangements with V and J assigned. A fraction of the clones does not appear; measured against another copy, unresolved V genes explain less than half of the discrepancy, and the remainder lacks a known reason. That table supplies the V and J calls and clone size; D and trimming were determined from the DNA. The sample table records under 65,000 clones; approximately 80% of these occur just once. The ten largest clones represent approximately 19% of the sample.

Interpreted using the paper, the time point label stands for: baseline, week 1 (first vaccination visit). The treatment or condition label on this specimen signifies: pre-vaccination baseline after standard-of-care therapy. All donors had newly diagnosed IDH1-mutant astrocytomas of WHO grade 3 or 4 that showed loss of nuclear ATRX. The samples were drawn from NOA16, a multicentre, single-arm, open-label phase I trial in Germany that tested a mutant IDH1 peptide vaccine in humans for the first time. Visit V03 blood draws served as the baseline sample for immunogenicity testing. Genomic DNA for TCRB sequencing was extracted from EDTA blood using the DNeasy Blood and Tissue Kit. This sample is part of a study of a mutant IDH1 vaccine in newly diagnosed glioma (dated by TCRdb to about 2021). Some background on the complete study: Of the 25 to 40 treated patients, roughly 60% were male and about 40% were female, and the mean age was approximately 40 years. Before enrollment, patients had received standard therapy of radiotherapy alone, temozolomide alone, or radiochemotherapy with temozolomide; most received the combination. Six visits were used for peripheral blood collection: V03 (baseline), V05, V07, V10, V12 and V13. Longitudinal TCRB deep sequencing was performed for approximately 24 treated patients wherever samples were available for exploratory analyses. Study-level results and caveats: The authors noted that analyses of patient blood samples could not be reproduced because of sample limitations. Selection of PBMC samples for TCRB deep sequencing was based on availability. Across multiple MHC alleles, vaccine-induced immune responses were seen in 90% to 95% of patients. Changes in the top peripheral T cell clonotypes picked up by TCRB sequencing did not appear to be linked to pseudoprogression.

Looking up the germline V gene yields CDR1 LGHNA and CDR2 YSLEER. From the cysteine through the phenylalanine, the CDR3 covers 15 amino acids. Only the CDR3 portion is preserved as DNA: 45 bases, with reading frame beginning at the first base. The junction carries 12 bases between V and J, which are trimmed by 1 base and 2 bases respectively. The V and J genes are TRBV4-3 and TRBJ2-7; possibly the D gene is TRBD2, per 5 matching bases. The sample in question was PBMCs, obtained from a glioma patient treated with radiotherapy, temozolomide or both. The sequence derives from a man younger than 35 with glioma. The DNA sequence is as follows: TGCGCCAGCAGCCAAGGACGAGAGGGAACCTACGAGCAGTACTTC. It codes for CASSQGREGTYEQYF.